This T cell receptor (beta chain) was obtained from a study of cytotoxic CD8 clonotypes in ibrutinib-treated CLL. Overall study: Among patients, some 24 responded partially and 2 completely; around 15 then stayed remitted and 12 progressed after median around 66 months.

Between the trimmed V and J ends, which lost 1 base and 4 bases, there was a span of 9 bases. From germline, CDR1 is MNHEY and CDR2 SMNVEV (reference sequence). There are 14 residues in the CDR3. This clone appeared a few times. Investigators sought sequencing depths of between 1 in 200,000 and 1 in 1 million T cells. Data came from immunoSEQ multiplex PCR; TCRdb stores just in-frame clones and leaves some out. The profile shows hundreds of thousands of clones, over 60% of them singletons. V gene TRBV27 combines with J gene TRBJ2-3, with no clear D. The sequencing here drew on PBMCs, taken after 36 months of ibrutinib treatment. This receptor was identified in a human donor with chronic lymphocytic leukemia. CDR3 sequence (DNA): TGTGCCAGCAGTTTATTGGTCCGGTCAGATACGCAGTATTTT. As protein: CASSLLVRSDTQYF.